Reported below is one T cell receptor beta chain. Mismatch with germline at one junction end may stem from a read error. The CDR3 length is 13 residues. CDR1 DFQATT and CDR2 SNEGSKA come from the germline V gene (reference sequence). The data are from a study of tumor and adjacent non-tumor tissue in lung cancer. Study summary: Some 3.9 million productive TCRbeta reads were obtained per sample on average.

Three rounds of nested PCR, following a modified ARM-PCR protocol, produced the TCRbeta library. TCRdb passed the multiplex PCR reads through MiXCR, listing each CDR3 protein once. The sample records 55,000 to 75,000 distinct CDR3 sequences, about three fifths being singletons. The template was RNA from unsorted bulk tissue. The material sequenced was lung tumor tissue. The V and J genes are TRBV20-1 and TRBJ1-5; D gene unclear. This TCR derives from a man aged 50 to 60 with non-small cell lung cancer. The CDR3 loop reads CSARAMGDQPQHF. The CDR3 bases are TGCAGTGCCAGAGCCATGGGAGATCAGCCCCAGCATTTT.